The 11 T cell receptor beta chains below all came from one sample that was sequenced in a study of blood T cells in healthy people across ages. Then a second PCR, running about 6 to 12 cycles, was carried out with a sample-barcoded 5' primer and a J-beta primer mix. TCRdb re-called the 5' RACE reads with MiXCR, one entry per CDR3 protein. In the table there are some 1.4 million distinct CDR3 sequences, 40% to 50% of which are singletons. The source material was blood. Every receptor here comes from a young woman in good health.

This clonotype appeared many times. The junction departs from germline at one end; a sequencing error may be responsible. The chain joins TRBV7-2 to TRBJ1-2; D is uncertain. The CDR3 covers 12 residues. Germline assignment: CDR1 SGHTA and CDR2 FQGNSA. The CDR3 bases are TGTGCCAGCAGCCTAGCCGGGGAAGGCTACACCTTC. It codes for CASSLAGEGYTF. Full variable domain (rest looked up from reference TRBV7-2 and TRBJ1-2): GAGVSQSPSNKVTEKGKDVELRCDPISGHTALYWYRQSLGQGLEFLIYFQGNSAPDKSGLPSDRFSAERTGGSVSTLTIQRTQQEDSAVYLCASSLAGEGYTFGSGTRLTVV.

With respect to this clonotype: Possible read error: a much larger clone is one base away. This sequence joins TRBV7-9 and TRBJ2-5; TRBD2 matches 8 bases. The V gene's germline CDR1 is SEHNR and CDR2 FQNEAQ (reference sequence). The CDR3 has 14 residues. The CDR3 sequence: CANSFGTSDNEQYF. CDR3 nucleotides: TGTGCCAACAGCTTCGGGACTAGTGATAATGAGCAGTACTTC.

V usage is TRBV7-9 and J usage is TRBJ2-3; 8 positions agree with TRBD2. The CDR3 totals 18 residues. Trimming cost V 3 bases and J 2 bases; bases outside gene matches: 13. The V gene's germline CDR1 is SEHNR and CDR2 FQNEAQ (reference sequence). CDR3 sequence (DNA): TGTGCCAGCAGCTTCCTGAACCGGAATAGCGGGAACACAGATACGCAGTATTTT. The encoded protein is CASSFLNRNSGNTDTQYF.

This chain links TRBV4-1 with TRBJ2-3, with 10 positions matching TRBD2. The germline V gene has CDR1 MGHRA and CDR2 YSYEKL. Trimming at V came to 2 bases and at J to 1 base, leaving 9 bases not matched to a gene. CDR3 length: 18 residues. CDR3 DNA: TGCGCCAGCAGCCAATGGCTAGCGGGAGCGGTGGGCACAGATACGCAGTATTTT. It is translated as CASSQWLAGAVGTDTQYF.

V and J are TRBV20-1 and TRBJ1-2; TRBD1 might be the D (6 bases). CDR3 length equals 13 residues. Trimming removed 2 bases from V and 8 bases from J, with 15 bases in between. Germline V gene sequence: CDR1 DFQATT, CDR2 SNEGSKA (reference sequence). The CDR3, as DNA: TGCAGTGCTAGACCTAGAGAGGGACACGGCTACACCTTC. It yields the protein CSARPREGHGYTF.

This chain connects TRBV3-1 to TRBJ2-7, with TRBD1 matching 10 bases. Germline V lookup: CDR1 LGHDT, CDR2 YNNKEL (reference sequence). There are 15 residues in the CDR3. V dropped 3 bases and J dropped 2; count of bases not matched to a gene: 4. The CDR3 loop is CASSQRGTGAYEQYF. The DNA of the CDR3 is TGTGCCAGCAGCCAGCGGGGGACAGGGGCCTACGAGCAGTACTTC.

Here the CDR3 reads CASSLAKAVTGELFF. Written as DNA, the CDR3 is TGCGCCAGCAGCTTGGCCAAAGCGGTAACCGGGGAGCTGTTTTTT. V and J are TRBV5-1 and TRBJ2-2, with D possibly TRBD2 on 5 matching bases. Germline V CDR1 and CDR2: SGHRS, YFSETQ. CDR3 length: 15 amino acids. Trimming removed 0 bases at V and 5 bases at J, with 11 bases between.

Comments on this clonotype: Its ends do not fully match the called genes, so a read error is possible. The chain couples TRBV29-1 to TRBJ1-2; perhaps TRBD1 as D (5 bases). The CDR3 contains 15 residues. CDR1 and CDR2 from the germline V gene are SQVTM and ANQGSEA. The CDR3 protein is CSVGSCGAGVYGHTF. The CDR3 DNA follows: TGCAGCGTTGGAAGCTGTGGGGCGGGGGTCTATGGCCACACCTTC.

Here the CDR3 reads CASLGQAPPGANVLTF. The DNA for the CDR3 is TGTGCCAGCTTGGGACAGGCACCGCCTGGGGCCAACGTCCTGACTTTC. This chain links TRBV27 with TRBJ2-6; TRBD1 aligns across 8 bases. J lost 2 bases, V lost 8 bases, and 8 bases had no gene match. Germline CDR1 and CDR2: MNHEY and SMNVEV (reference sequence). The CDR3 contains 16 residues.

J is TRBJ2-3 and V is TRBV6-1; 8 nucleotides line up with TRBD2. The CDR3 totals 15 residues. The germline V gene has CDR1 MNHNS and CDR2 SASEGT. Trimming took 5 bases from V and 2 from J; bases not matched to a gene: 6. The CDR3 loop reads CASSYEAGDTDTQYF. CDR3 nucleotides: TGTGCCAGCAGTTATGAAGCGGGGGACACAGATACGCAGTATTTT.

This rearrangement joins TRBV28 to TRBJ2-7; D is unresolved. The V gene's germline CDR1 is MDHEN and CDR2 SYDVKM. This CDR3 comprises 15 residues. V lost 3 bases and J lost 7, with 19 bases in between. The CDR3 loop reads CASSFSYPVTSEQYF. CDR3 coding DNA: TGTGCCAGCAGTTTCTCTTACCCGGTAACATCGGAGCAGTACTTC.